The rows below give T cell receptor beta chains drawn from one sample of a study of CD8+CD57+ T cells in acquired aplastic anemia. TCRdb itself ran the reads through MiXCR, one entry per CDR3 protein. The sample lists 150,000 to 170,000 distinct CDR3 sequences; approximately 52% were seen once. What was sequenced was sorted CD4+, CD8+, or CD8+CD57+ T cells (not recorded which) from PBMCs. These receptors came from a human donor with aplastic anemia. CDR3s include the opening cysteine and the closing phenylalanine or tryptophan. The D gene is left open where the match is weak.

CDR3: CASSLKGMNTEAFF
D: -
V: TRBV27

CDR3: CASSHVGQENQPQHF
D: TRBD1
V: TRBV4-1

CDR3: CASSLATNEKLFF
D: -
V: TRBV7-9

CDR3: CASSRLGLGYNEQFF
D: -
V: TRBV19

CDR3: CSARDPGTSTYEQYF
D: TRBD2
V: TRBV20-1

CDR3: CSAGESGISYNEQFF
D: TRBD2
V: TRBV20-1

CDR3: CASSIGQGGGNEQFF
D: TRBD1
V: TRBV2

CDR3: CASKGGTNEQFF
D: -
V: TRBV6-1

CDR3: CASRSGDTQYF
D: -
V: TRBV27

CDR3: CASSVVGRNYGYTF
D: -
V: TRBV9

CDR3: CAISESGGVNYGYTF
D: -
V: TRBV10-3

CDR3: CASSVAGINEQFF
D: -
V: TRBV9

CDR3: CSARQGFGEKLFF
D: TRBD1
V: TRBV29-1

CDR3: CASRPRAGGTDTQYF
D: TRBD2
V: TRBV4-3

CDR3: CASSLTSGGATGELFF
D: TRBD2
V: TRBV11-2

CDR3: CASSLVPFQEQFF
D: -
V: TRBV5-8

CDR3: CASSEGAGTSTDTQYF
D: -
V: TRBV2

CDR3: CASSLETSWDWAQYF
D: TRBD2
V: TRBV7-9

CDR3: CASRRVGDSAVWYF
D: -
V: TRBV7-9

CDR3: CASSVRDTTYEQYF
D: -
V: TRBV7-9

CDR3: CSPGQYYILYEQYF
D: -
V: TRBV29-1

CDR3: CASSGDWGTDTQYF
D: -
V: TRBV19

CDR3: CASSLEQLWKTQYF
D: -
V: TRBV7-9

CDR3: CASSVASYEQYF
D: -
V: TRBV9

CDR3: CASRRGQSGANVLTF
D: -
V: TRBV6-1

CDR3: CSARAGNGQPQHF
D: -
V: TRBV20-1

CDR3: CATSDSDSHYEQYF
D: -
V: TRBV24-1

CDR3: CSARDLLRTGEGGNTIYF
D: TRBD1
V: TRBV20-1

CDR3: CAISSSGSSNEQFF
D: TRBD2
V: TRBV10-3

CDR3: CSAAGTSDYNEQFF
D: -
V: TRBV20-1

CDR3: CASSPRTGTGYQETQYF
D: TRBD1
V: TRBV11-1

CDR3: CASSLGRGRYNEQFF
D: TRBD1
V: TRBV27

CDR3: CASSPTGIYYEQYF
D: -
V: TRBV19

CDR3: CASRKDRGEETQYF
D: TRBD1
V: TRBV7-6

CDR3: CASQGIRETEAFF
D: -
V: TRBV10-3

CDR3: CATSREDREAFF
D: -
V: TRBV15

CDR3: CSAKGGDTGELFF
D: TRBD2
V: TRBV20-1

CDR3: CASSYDHRGSGRIAYEQYF
D: -
V: TRBV6-2/TRBV6-3

CDR3: CASAGTGTSGANVLTF
D: TRBD1
V: TRBV7-8

CDR3: CASTYAGLAAQFF
D: TRBD2
V: TRBV11-2

CDR3: CATSTVTGRTEAFF
D: TRBD1
V: TRBV15

CDR3: CASHSGVGGQPQYF
D: -
V: TRBV24-1

CDR3: CASSTRDRNEQFF
D: -
V: TRBV19

CDR3: CASTERSYEQYF
D: -
V: TRBV6-4

CDR3: CASSEGLGTDTQYF
D: -
V: TRBV6-1

CDR3: CASNRGQNYEQYF
D: -
V: TRBV7-2

CDR3: CASSFWSYNEQFF
D: -
V: TRBV5-5